The present T cell receptor beta chain was sequenced within a study of blood T cell repertoires in COVID-19. Study-level background: Italy, Spain and the United States were the sources of the convalescent and acute COVID-19 samples. Sample material is recorded as cDNA or gDNA derived from T cells, B-cell-depleted T cells, or PBMCs.

This clone has just a few counts. Distinct nucleotide sequences in the sample also encode this CDR3. Original processing notes: Amplifying reference gene primers gave estimates of nucleated cell counts. Profiled with immunoSEQ multiplex PCR; TCRdb holds only in-frame clones, not every one. That table furnishes V, J and clone size, whereas the DNA furnished D and trimming. The sample consists of over 200,000 clones, about 81% of them appearing once. All enrollees were roughly 18 to 89 years old and from around 25 US areas. Germline V gene sequence: CDR1 MNHEY, CDR2 SVGAGI. The CDR3 has 14 residues. V lost 6 bases and J lost 2; bases outside the gene matches: 3.

The clonotype comes from a man in his forties or fifties who had recovered from COVID-19. Source material: PBMCs or T cells enriched from blood (not recorded which). The chain employs TRBV6-5 and TRBJ2-7; 11 bases map to TRBD1. CDR3 nucleotides: TGTGCCAGCAGCCCGGGACAGGGGGCCTACGAGCAGTACTTC. Its protein product is CASSPGQGAYEQYF.